These T cell receptor beta chains were read from a single sample in a study of human T cells and chemical hapten exposure. TCRdb re-derived calls from the RACE reads in MiXCR, one entry per CDR3 protein. The sample has about 54,000 distinct CDR3 sequences, 9.5% to 10% seen once. The material sequenced was whole blood, taken in connection with sensitization to the hapten diphenylcyclopropenone (DPC). These TCRs come from a woman between 45 and 60 years old with alopecia areata. Some clones in this sample may be carry-over from other donors' samples. The CDR3 runs from the conserved cysteine through the conserved F or W. D genes are given only for firm matches. Not every row has a clone size; where given, it reads once, few, many or a size class.

d_gene,v_gene,j_gene,abundance,CDR3aa,CDR3nt
NA,TRBV20-1,TRBJ1-6,many,CSARDAPNSPLHF,TGCAGTGCTAGAGATGCCCCTAATTCACCCCTCCACTTT
NA,TRBV19,TRBJ1-2,few,CASSSGRTNYGYTF,TGTGCCAGTTCCTCAGGGAGAACGAACTATGGCTACACCTTC
NA,TRBV4-1,TRBJ2-3,few,CASSHRERTDTQYF,TGCGCCAGCAGCCACAGGGAGCGCACAGATACGCAGTATTTT
NA,TRBV18,TRBJ1-5,few,CASSQSGAPNQPQHF,TGTGCCAGCTCACAATCCGGGGCCCCCAATCAGCCCCAGCATTTT
NA,TRBV28,TRBJ1-1,NA,CASSLMVGGLNTEAFF,TGTGCCAGCAGTTTGATGGTAGGGGGGCTGAACACTGAAGCTTTCTTT
NA,TRBV5-4,TRBJ2-3,NA,CASSSRSQYTDTQYF,TGTGCCAGCAGCTCCAGATCTCAATACACAGATACGCAGTATTTT
TRBD2,TRBV27,TRBJ2-1,NA,CASSPFGLAPNNEQFF,TGTGCCAGCAGTCCCTTTGGACTAGCGCCTAACAATGAGCAGTTCTTC
NA,TRBV9,TRBJ2-1,NA,CASSGYNEQFF,TGTGCCAGCAGCGGGTACAATGAGCAGTTCTTC
TRBD1,TRBV7-2,TRBJ1-4,NA,CASSSPGTGGREKLFF,TGTGCCAGCAGCTCCCCCGGGACAGGGGGGCGTGAAAAACTGTTTTTT
NA,TRBV5-1,TRBJ2-2,many,CASSPFGQTNTGELFF,TGCGCCAGCAGCCCCTTCGGGCAGACTAACACCGGGGAGCTGTTTTTT
NA,TRBV6-1,TRBJ2-2,few,CASSEVSGELFF,TGTGCCAGCAGTGAAGTTTCCGGGGAGCTGTTTTTT